The 19 T cell receptor beta chains given below trace back to one sample, sequenced in a study of CD4 T cells in relation to SARS-CoV-2 and coronaviruses. Repertoires were generated with immunoSEQ multiplex PCR, while TCRdb's copy carries only in-frame clones and drops some. The data show about 20,000 clones, with under 85% seen just once and 30% held by the top ten. The antigens these receptors bind are not known. The unexposed donors gave CD4+ T cells in about 2011-2018, prior to COVID-19. After roughly 9 days of culture, CD4+ T cells were isolated. The source material was CD4+ T cells from PBMCs, cultured in vitro. The receptors here all came from a human donor in good health.

This chain connects TRBV29-1 to TRBJ2-3, with no clear D. The V gene's germline CDR1 is SQVTM and CDR2 ANQGSEA. CDR3 length equals 20 residues. CDR3 region: CTFGGRVIITDSMGTDTQYF. The CDR3 nucleotides read TGCACTTTCGGCGGAAGGGTGATAATTACGGATTCTATGGGCACAGATACGCAGTATTTT.

The rearrangement uses TRBV7-3 and TRBJ2-1; 11 nucleotides line up with TRBD2. The CDR3 consists of 15 residues. V lost 5 bases to trimming and J lost 9 bases; unmatched junction nucleotides: 9. Per germline, CDR1 SGHTA and CDR2 FQGTGA. The CDR3 nucleotides read TGTGCCAGCAGCCCTACTAGCGGGAGTCTCGGTGAGCAGTTCTTC. Its translation is CASSPTSGSLGEQFF.

The V call is TRBV14, the J call TRBJ1-4; D is unclear. The CDR3 runs to 15 residues. Germline assignment: CDR1 SGHDN and CDR2 FVKESK. V lost 1 base to trimming and J lost 2 bases, with 8 bases between them. This CDR3 is CASSQGVYTNEKLFF. The CDR3 region has the DNA TGTGCCAGCAGCCAAGGGGTTTACACTAATGAAAAACTGTTTTTT.

The rearrangement links TRBV7-3 to TRBJ2-7; the match to TRBD1 covers 9 bases. Germline assignment: CDR1 SGHTA and CDR2 FQGTGA. The CDR3 is made up of 12 amino acids. The trim removed 5 bases at V and 6 bases at J, leaving 2 bases unmatched. In DNA, the CDR3 is TGTGCCAGCAGCGGGACAGGGAGCGAGCAGTACTTC. Protein sequence: CASSGTGSEQYF.

This chain uses TRBV18 with TRBJ2-7; 8 positions match TRBD2. Germline CDR1 is KGHSH and CDR2 is LQKENI. The CDR3 runs 14 residues. V was clipped by 8 bases and J by 5 bases; unmatched bases: 11. The CDR3 region is CASTSFGRAHEQYF. The CDR3 region has the DNA TGTGCCAGCACCTCTTTCGGGAGGGCCCACGAGCAGTACTTC.

This clone showed up just a few times. The gene calls are TRBV12-3 or TRBV12-4 and TRBJ2-2; D unclear. Deletions cut 6 bases from V and 5 bases from J, with 10 bases between. There are 13 residues in the CDR3. The CDR3: CASSRQTTGELFF. For the CDR3, the DNA is TGTGCCAGCAGCCGACAAACGACCGGGGAGCTGTTTTTT.

CDR3 in amino acids: CASSPGPLMGGNTIYF. In nucleotides, the CDR3 is TGTGCCAGCAGCCCCGGACCGCTTATGGGAGGAAACACCATATATTTT. The chain recombines TRBV11-2 with TRBJ1-3; D remains ambiguous. V lost 5 bases and J 4 bases, leaving 18 bases between the germline ends. The CDR3 runs 16 residues. From germline, CDR1 is SGHAT and CDR2 FQNNGV. The full variable domain, completed using reference TRBV11-2 and TRBJ1-3, is EAGVAQSPRYKIIEKRQSVAFWCNPISGHATLYWYQQILGQGPKLLIQFQNNGVVDDSQLPKDRFSAERLKGVDSTLKIQPAKLEDSAVYLCASSPGPLMGGNTIYFGEGSWLTVV.

CDR3 in DNA: TGTGCCAGCAGCCAAGATCACCTGAAGAGTAATGAGCAGTTCTTC. It yields the protein CASSQDHLKSNEQFF. The gene calls are TRBV4-2 and TRBJ2-1, with unresolved D. The germline CDR1 and CDR2 sequences are LGHNA and YNFKEQ. The CDR3 loop spans 15 amino acids. Between the trimmed V and J ends, which lost 0 bases and 7 bases, there was a span of 13 bases.

This sequence joins TRBV19 and TRBJ2-7; 10 positions match TRBD2. CDR1 and CDR2 from the germline V gene are LNHDA and SQIVND (reference sequence). J lost 2 bases, V lost 4 bases, and 5 bases had no gene match. The CDR3 has 15 amino acids. CDR3 loop: CASSKASGSPYEQYF. As DNA, the CDR3 is TGTGCCAGTAGTAAAGCTAGCGGGAGTCCCTACGAGCAGTACTTC.

This rearrangement joins TRBV6-5 to TRBJ1-2; 7 bases match TRBD1. This CDR3 spans 13 amino acids. Unmatched junction bases numbered 7, after V lost 8 bases and J lost 4 bases. The germline V gene encodes CDR1 MNHEY and CDR2 SVGAGI. CDR3 residues: CASGAGQLYGYTF. DNA of the CDR3: TGTGCCAGCGGGGCGGGACAGCTCTATGGCTACACCTTC.

The rearrangement links TRBV4-2 to TRBJ2-7, with 10 bases aligning to TRBD2. CDR3 length equals 16 residues. Germline trimming cut 0 bases from V and 0 bases from J; bases unmatched to any gene: 2. The V gene's germline CDR1 is LGHNA and CDR2 YNFKEQ. The CDR3 region is CASSQDWTSGSYEQYF. DNA of the CDR3: TGTGCCAGCAGCCAAGATTGGACTAGCGGCTCCTACGAGCAGTACTTC.

The chain links TRBV24-1 to TRBJ2-3, with D maybe TRBD2 (6 bases). CDR3 length equals 14 residues. V lost 3 bases, J lost 4 bases, and 10 bases lay in between. Germline V gene data show CDR1 as KGHDR and CDR2 as SFDVKD. This CDR3 is CATSDRGFSDTQYF. CDR3 nucleotides: TGTGCCACCAGTGATCGGGGGTTTTCAGATACGCAGTATTTT.

Regarding this clone: The junction does not match germline at one end; this may be a read error. V and J are TRBV23-1 and TRBJ2-7, with D possibly being TRBD1 or TRBD2 (5 bases each). TRBV23-1 is labeled an ORF, and its function is uncertain. The CDR3 is 9 amino acids. The CDR3 bases are TGCGCCAGCAGGATACCGGGACCATTC. This codes for CASRIPGPF.

The V call is TRBV5-1, the J call TRBJ1-4; 7 bases agree with TRBD1. The germline V gene has CDR1 SGHRS and CDR2 YFSETQ. V was clipped by 4 bases and J by 8 bases; unmatched bases: 11. The CDR3 is 15 amino acids. The CDR3 DNA reads as TGCGCCAGCAGCGCCCAGGGAGGGGGCGAGGAAAAACTGTTTTTT. Amino acids: CASSAQGGGEEKLFF.

The chain carries TRBV19 and TRBJ1-1; TRBD1 is a possible D gene (5 bases). V gave up 3 bases and J gave up 3 bases, with 17 bases separating them. This CDR3 is built from 16 residues. Germline CDR1 is LNHDA and CDR2 is SQIVND (reference sequence). The CDR3 loop is CASSIWAGTKDTEAFF. The CDR3 nucleotides read TGTGCCAGTAGTATCTGGGCAGGGACGAAAGACACTGAAGCTTTCTTT.

This clone has only one observation. This sequence joins TRBV29-1 and TRBJ2-4; D not resolved. Germline V gives CDR1 SQVTM, CDR2 ANQGSEA. The CDR3 has 12 amino acids. Trimming pared 4 bases from V and 8 bases from J, leaving 12 bases between. CDR3: CSVVDNVDIQYF. The CDR3 DNA reads TGCAGCGTTGTAGACAACGTAGACATTCAGTACTTC.

By sample share, this clone is hyperexpanded. This chain links TRBV19 with TRBJ1-4; maybe TRBD1 (5 bases). Germline assignment: CDR1 LNHDA and CDR2 SQIVND (reference sequence). V lost 1 base and J 7 bases, leaving 13 bases between the germline ends. The CDR3 extends over 15 amino acids. The CDR3: CASSIVAQGSEKLFF. The CDR3, as DNA: TGTGCCAGTAGTATAGTCGCTCAGGGAAGTGAAAAACTGTTTTTT.

By share, this clone counts as medium-sized. This sequence joins TRBV6-6 and TRBJ1-1; D is possibly TRBD1 (5 bases). The germline gives CDR1 MNHNY, CDR2 SVGAGI (reference sequence). V was cut by 0 bases and J by 3 bases, with 14 bases left in between. CDR3 length: 16 amino acids. The chain's CDR3 is CASSYSKGLGDTEAFF. The DNA for the CDR3 is TGTGCCAGCAGTTACTCCAAAGGGTTGGGGGACACTGAAGCTTTCTTT.

The chain employs TRBV5-1 and TRBJ2-7; D may be TRBD1 or TRBD2 (6 bases each). Between the trimmed V and J ends, which lost 4 bases and 6 bases, there was a span of 17 bases. In germline, CDR1 is SGHRS, CDR2 YFSETQ. This CDR3 has 14 amino acids. CDR3 in DNA: TGCGCCAGCAGCGGGGGGCAGGCCCACGGCGAGCAGTACTTC. It is translated as CASSGGQAHGEQYF.